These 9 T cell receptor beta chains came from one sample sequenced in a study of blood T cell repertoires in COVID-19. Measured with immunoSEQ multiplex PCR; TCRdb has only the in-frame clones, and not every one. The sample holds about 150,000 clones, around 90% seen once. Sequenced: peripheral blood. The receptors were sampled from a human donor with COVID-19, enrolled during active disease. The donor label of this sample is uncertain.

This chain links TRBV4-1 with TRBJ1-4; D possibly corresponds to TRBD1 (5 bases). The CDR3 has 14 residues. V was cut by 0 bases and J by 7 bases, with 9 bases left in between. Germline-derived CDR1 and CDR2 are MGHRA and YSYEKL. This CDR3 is CASSQDGAVEKLFF. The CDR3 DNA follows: TGCGCCAGCAGCCAAGATGGGGCGGTTGAAAAACTGTTTTTT.

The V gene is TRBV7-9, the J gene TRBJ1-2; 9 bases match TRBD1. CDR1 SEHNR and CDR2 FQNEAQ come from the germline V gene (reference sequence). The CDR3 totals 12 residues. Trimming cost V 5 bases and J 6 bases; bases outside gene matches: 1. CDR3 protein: CASSRDRDGYTF. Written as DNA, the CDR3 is TGTGCCAGCAGCCGGGACAGGGATGGCTACACCTTC. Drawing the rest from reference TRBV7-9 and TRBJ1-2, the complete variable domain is DTGVSQNPRHKITKRGQNVTFRCDPISEHNRLYWYRQTLGQGPEFLTYFQNEAQLEKSRLLSDRFSAERPKGSFSTLEIQRTEQGDSAMYLCASSRDRDGYTFGSGTRLTVV.

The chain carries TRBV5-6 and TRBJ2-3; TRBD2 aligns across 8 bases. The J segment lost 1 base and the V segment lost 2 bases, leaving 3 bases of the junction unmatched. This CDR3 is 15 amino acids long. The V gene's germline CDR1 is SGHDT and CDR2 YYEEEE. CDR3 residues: CASSLLAAGTDTQYF. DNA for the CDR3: TGTGCCAGCAGCTTACTAGCGGCAGGCACAGATACGCAGTATTTT.

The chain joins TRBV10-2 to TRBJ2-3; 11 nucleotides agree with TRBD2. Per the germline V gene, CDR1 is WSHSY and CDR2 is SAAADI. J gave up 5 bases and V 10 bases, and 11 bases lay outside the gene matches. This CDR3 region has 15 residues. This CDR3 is CATETLAGGGDTQYF. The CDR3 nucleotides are TGCGCCACCGAAACTCTAGCGGGAGGAGGAGATACGCAGTATTTT.

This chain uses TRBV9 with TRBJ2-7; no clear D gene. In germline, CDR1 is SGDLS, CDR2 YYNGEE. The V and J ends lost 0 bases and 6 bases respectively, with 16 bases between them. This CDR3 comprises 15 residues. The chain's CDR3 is CASSVDKEHPGEQYF. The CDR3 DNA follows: TGTGCCAGCAGCGTAGATAAGGAGCATCCGGGCGAGCAGTACTTC.

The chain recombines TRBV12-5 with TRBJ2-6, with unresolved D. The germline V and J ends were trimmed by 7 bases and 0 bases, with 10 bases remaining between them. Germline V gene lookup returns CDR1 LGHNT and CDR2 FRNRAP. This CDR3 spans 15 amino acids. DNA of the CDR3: TGTGCTAGTGCTTACGAGGTCTCTGGGGCCAACGTCCTGACTTTC. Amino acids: CASAYEVSGANVLTF. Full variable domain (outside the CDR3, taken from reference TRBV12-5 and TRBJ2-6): DARVTQTPRHKVTEMGQEVTMRCQPILGHNTVFWYRQTMMQGLELLAYFRNRAPLDDSGMPKDRFSAEMPDATLATLKIQPSEPRDSAVYFCASAYEVSGANVLTFGAGSRLTVL.

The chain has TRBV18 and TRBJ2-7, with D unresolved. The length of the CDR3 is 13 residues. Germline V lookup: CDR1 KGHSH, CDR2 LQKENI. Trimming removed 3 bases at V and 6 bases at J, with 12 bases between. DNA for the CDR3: TGTGCCAGCTCACCGCCTACGGTTGTCGAGCAGTACTTC. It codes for CASSPPTVVEQYF.

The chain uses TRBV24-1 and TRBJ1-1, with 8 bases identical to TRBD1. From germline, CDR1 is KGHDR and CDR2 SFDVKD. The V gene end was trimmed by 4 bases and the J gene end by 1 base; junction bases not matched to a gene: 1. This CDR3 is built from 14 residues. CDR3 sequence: CATSEDRENTEAFF. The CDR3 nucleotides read TGTGCCACCAGTGAGGACAGGGAGAACACTGAAGCTTTCTTT.

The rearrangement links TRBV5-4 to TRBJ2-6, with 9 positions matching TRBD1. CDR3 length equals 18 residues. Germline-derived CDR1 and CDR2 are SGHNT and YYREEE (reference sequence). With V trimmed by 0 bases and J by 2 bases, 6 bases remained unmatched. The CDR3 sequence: CASSLGGTGPPGANVLTF. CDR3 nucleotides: TGTGCCAGCAGCTTGGGAGGGACAGGGCCCCCTGGGGCCAACGTCCTGACTTTC.